This T cell receptor beta chain is drawn from a study of naive and memory T cell subsets. This clonotype showed up just a few times. Alpha and beta libraries were amplified separately from the second PCR onward. Cells stained for CD3, CD4, CD8, CD45RA, CD27 and viability were sorted into four CD45RA/CD27 subsets. This CDR3 region has 13 residues. The ends were cut back, 5 bases at V and 5 bases at J, with 12 bases in the middle. Germline CDR1 is SGHVS and CDR2 is FNYEAQ. An equimolar mix of two oligonucleotides served as the beta constant-region primer for TRBC1 and TRBC2. From the UMI-ligation and nested PCR reads, TCRdb called clonotypes with MiXCR, one entry per CDR3 protein. The sample shows about 80,000 distinct CDR3 sequences, 13% of them seen only once.

The sample consisted of central memory CD4+ T cells from blood. This sequence was found in a human donor in good health. The chain links TRBV7-6 to TRBJ2-5; tentatively, D is TRBD2 (7 bases). CDR3 sequence: CASSRGGGETQYF. For the CDR3, the DNA is TGTGCCAGCAGCAGAGGGGGGGGGGAGACCCAGTACTTC.